The T cell receptor (beta chain) described here comes from a study of lymphopenia after photon versus proton radiotherapy. Clones were read by immunoSEQ multiplex PCR, and TCRdb kept only the in-frame ones, dropping some. The top ten clones hold approximately 4.8% of a sample with some 170,000 clones, approximately 90% of them seen once. Details on this clone: What it binds is unknown.

This CDR3 comprises 13 residues. Trimming took off 6 bases at V and 5 bases at J, with 14 bases between the two ends. Per the germline V gene, CDR1 is KGHSH and CDR2 is LQKENI. Whole-study findings and limits: Photon-treated patients lost naive T cells and TCR diversity; proton-treated stayed stable. Authors raise, but do not show, better survival with proton therapy. Post-nadir TCR diversity decline inversely tracked overall survival among those who died.

V and J are TRBV18 and TRBJ2-7, with D tentatively TRBD1 (5 bases). The sample was peripheral blood, taken from a patient treated with photon-based radiotherapy. This receptor was identified in a man in his fifties with gastric cancer. The CDR3 loop is CASSPRQMDEQYF. In DNA form, the CDR3 reads TGTGCCAGCTCCCCTCGACAGATGGACGAGCAGTACTTC.